What follows are 18 T cell receptor beta chains derived from one specimen sequenced in a study of patients and donors after allogeneic stem cell transplantation. Via MiXCR, TCRdb re-called the RT-PCR reads, giving one row per CDR3 protein. The data show approximately 170,000 distinct CDR3 sequences, approximately 30% seen once. Sequenced: blood, either unsorted or a sorted T cell fraction (not recorded which). The origin of the receptors is a human donor who was either an allogeneic HSCT recipient or a stem cell or donor lymphocyte infusion donor (not recorded which). It is not recorded whose cells these are; they may come from a transplant donor.

This clonotype was counted between two and nine times. This rearrangement joins TRBV20-1 to TRBJ2-1; 10 positions agree with TRBD2. CDR3 size: 14 residues. V lost 6 bases to trimming and J lost 4 bases; unmatched junction nucleotides: 6. Per germline, CDR1 DFQATT and CDR2 SNEGSKA (reference sequence). CDR3 sequence (DNA): TGCAGTGCGGGTAGGACTAGCGGTTACAATGAGCAGTTCTTC. This encodes CSAGRTSGYNEQFF.

This clonotype was counted many times. This chain links TRBV5-1 with TRBJ1-2; 7 nucleotides match TRBD1. The CDR3 covers 14 residues. V shed 4 bases and J 6 bases; nucleotides not matched to a gene: 9. Germline loops: CDR1 SGHRS, CDR2 YFSETQ. CDR3: CASSLGQGDNGYTF. The DNA for the CDR3 is TGCGCCAGCAGCCTGGGGCAGGGGGATAATGGCTACACCTTC.

This clonotype was found many times. This chain links TRBV12-3 or TRBV12-4 with TRBJ1-2; D is unresolved. V was pared by 7 bases and J by 5 bases, with 17 bases between. This CDR3 region has 14 residues. As DNA, the CDR3 is TGTGCCAGCACCCTTACCCGCCCGGGGTATGGCTACACCTTC. This codes for CASTLTRPGYGYTF.

The CDR3: CASSLRHSTAQETQYF. In DNA, the CDR3 is TGTGCCAGCAGCTTGAGACACTCGACAGCCCAAGAGACCCAGTACTTC. The chain uses TRBV7-9 and TRBJ2-5; TRBD1 might be the D (5 bases). CDR3 length: 16 residues. The germline V and J ends were trimmed by 3 bases and 1 base, with 15 bases remaining between them. In germline, CDR1 is SEHNR, CDR2 FQNEAQ (reference sequence).

This clonotype was seen only a few times. The V and J genes are TRBV20-1 and TRBJ2-4; TRBD1 might be the D (6 bases). The germline CDR1 and CDR2 sequences are DFQATT and SNEGSKA (reference sequence). CDR3 length: 13 amino acids. Trimming removed 3 bases at V and 7 bases at J, with 13 bases between. In nucleotides, the CDR3 is TGCAGTGCTAGGGTCTACAGGGCGAACATTCAGTACTTC. Amino acid sequence: CSARVYRANIQYF.

This clonotype was counted between two and nine times. This rearrangement joins TRBV19 to TRBJ2-5; D is ambiguous. Germline lookup yields CDR1 LNHDA and CDR2 SQIVND (reference sequence). The CDR3 extends over 13 amino acids. The V end lost 5 bases, the J end lost 5 bases, and 12 bases lay between the germline ends. DNA for the CDR3: TGTGCCAGTAGTCGGCTCGCCGGTGAGACCCAGTACTTC. It codes for CASSRLAGETQYF.

This chain joins TRBV7-3 and TRBJ1-1, with TRBD1 matching over 8 bases. In germline, CDR1 is SGHTA, CDR2 FQGTGA. Germline trimming cut 5 bases from V and 1 base from J; bases unmatched to any gene: 6. The CDR3 is 15 residues long. The CDR3 DNA is TGTGCCAGCAGCCTCCGGGGACAGGCGAACACTGAAGCTTTCTTT. Its protein is CASSLRGQANTEAFF.

There are a few counts of this clonotype. This chain joins TRBV20-1 and TRBJ2-4; no firm D call. V lost 1 base, J lost 0 bases, and 16 bases lay in between. Germline V CDR1 and CDR2: DFQATT, SNEGSKA (reference sequence). This CDR3 is 17 amino acids long. The CDR3: CSARGAGLVLAKNIQYF. CDR3 nucleotides: TGCAGTGCTAGAGGCGCAGGATTGGTACTAGCCAAAAACATTCAGTACTTC.

This clonotype was counted only a few times. V and J are TRBV6-5 and TRBJ2-3, with no clear D. Germline V gene data show CDR1 as MNHEY and CDR2 as SVGAGI. Trimming shortened V by 6 bases and J by 4 bases, and 5 bases separated the two germline ends. The CDR3 has 11 residues. CDR3 sequence: CASRHADTQYF. The CDR3 coding sequence is TGTGCCAGCAGGCACGCAGATACGCAGTATTTT.

CDR3 sequence reads: CSVREGVSYEQYF. The CDR3, as DNA: TGCAGTGTTAGGGAGGGGGTCTCCTACGAGCAGTACTTC. The genes are TRBV20-1 and TRBJ2-7, with D possibly matching TRBD2 (7 bases). The length of the CDR3 is 13 residues. With 7 bases removed from V and 0 bases from J, the gap between germline ends came to 13 bases. Germline-derived CDR1 and CDR2 are DFQATT and SNEGSKA (reference sequence).

This clonotype was seen many times. The V and J genes are TRBV6-4 and TRBJ1-5, with D possibly TRBD1 on 5 matching bases. The CDR3 is made up of 13 amino acids. Germline V lookup: CDR1 MRHNA, CDR2 SNTAGT. The V and J ends lost 6 bases and 4 bases respectively, with 10 bases between them. CDR3: CASSAQGNQPQHF. CDR3 DNA: TGTGCCAGCAGCGCTCAGGGAAATCAGCCCCAGCATTTT.

This chain joins TRBV7-2 and TRBJ1-4, with D unresolved. Germline V gene sequence: CDR1 SGHTA, CDR2 FQGNSA. The CDR3 runs 15 residues. V was clipped by 1 base and J by 3 bases, with 9 bases between them. DNA for the CDR3: TGTGCCAGCAGCTTAGTAGCAAGGCCTAATGAAAAACTGTTTTTT. This translates into CASSLVARPNEKLFF.

The chain uses TRBV18 and TRBJ2-7, with 10 positions matching TRBD2. With V trimmed by 2 bases and J by 0 bases, 7 bases remained unmatched. The CDR3 consists of 17 residues. Germline loops: CDR1 KGHSH, CDR2 LQKENI. DNA of the CDR3: TGTGCCAGCTCACCAGGTCTTAGCGGGAGGACCTCCTACGAGCAGTACTTC. This translates into CASSPGLSGRTSYEQYF.

The chain is built from TRBV5-1 and TRBJ1-1, with 11 bases matching TRBD1. With 0 bases clipped from V and 11 bases from J, the junction kept 6 bases outside the gene matches. The CDR3 has 14 amino acids. CDR1 is SGHRS and CDR2 is YFSETQ in the germline V gene. The CDR3 spells CASSLVGTGGFAFF. DNA for the CDR3: TGCGCCAGCAGCTTGGTAGGGACAGGGGGGTTCGCTTTCTTT.

In its sample, this clonotype was seen a few times. The chain joins TRBV28 to TRBJ1-6; TRBD1 agrees at 9 bases. This CDR3 has 13 amino acids. Germline trimming cut 6 bases from V and 9 bases from J; bases unmatched to any gene: 3. Looked up from germline, CDR1 is MDHEN and CDR2 is SYDVKM. The CDR3 reads CASRDRGRSPLHF. CDR3 coding DNA: TGTGCCAGCAGGGACAGGGGTCGTTCACCCCTCCACTTT.

This CDR3 is CAISERTNTGELFF. The CDR3, as DNA: TGTGCCATCAGTGAGAGGACGAACACCGGGGAGCTGTTTTTT. This chain links TRBV10-3 with TRBJ2-2; D is unresolved. CDR1 and CDR2 (germline): ENHRY, SYGVKD. Trimming stripped 2 bases from V and 0 bases from J, with 4 bases between. This CDR3 region has 14 residues.

This clonotype was seen more than once but under ten times. The chain carries TRBV5-6 and TRBJ1-1; 11 bases are a match to TRBD1. CDR3 length equals 14 residues. Trimming removed 2 bases from V and 5 bases from J; junction bases left unmatched: 2. Germline V lookup: CDR1 SGHDT, CDR2 YYEEEE. CDR3 protein: CASSFRDRGTEAFF. DNA of the CDR3: TGTGCCAGCAGCTTCCGGGACAGGGGGACTGAAGCTTTCTTT.

A few counts support this clonotype. The rearrangement uses TRBV5-6 and TRBJ2-1, with D hard to call. Trimming shortened V by 2 bases and J by 0 bases, and 15 bases separated the two germline ends. The length of the CDR3 is 17 residues. The germline CDR1 and CDR2 sequences are SGHDT and YYEEEE. CDR3 sequence reads: CASSLGFVLTSYNEQFF. The CDR3 nucleotides are TGTGCCAGCAGCTTAGGTTTTGTACTAACCTCCTACAATGAGCAGTTCTTC.